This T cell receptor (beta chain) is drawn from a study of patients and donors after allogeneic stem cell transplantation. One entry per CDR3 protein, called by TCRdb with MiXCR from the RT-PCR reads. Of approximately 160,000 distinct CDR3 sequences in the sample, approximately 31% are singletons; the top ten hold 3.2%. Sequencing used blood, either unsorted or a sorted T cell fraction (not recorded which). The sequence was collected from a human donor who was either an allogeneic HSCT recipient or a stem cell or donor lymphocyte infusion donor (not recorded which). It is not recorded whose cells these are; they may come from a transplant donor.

CDR3 residues: CASSPRDRGTNEKLFF. The DNA for the CDR3 is TGCGCCAGCAGCCCCCGGGACAGGGGAACTAATGAAAAACTGTTTTTT. The chain links TRBV5-1 to TRBJ1-4, with 10 bases that match TRBD1. V shed 4 bases and J 1 base; nucleotides not matched to a gene: 4. Germline CDR1 and CDR2: SGHRS and YFSETQ. CDR3 length equals 16 residues.